This TCR beta chain is from a study of cytomegalovirus exposure and HLA in healthy donors. CDR1 and CDR2 from the germline V gene are MNHEY and SMNVEV (reference sequence). The CDR3 extends over 14 amino acids. V shed 6 bases, J shed 2 bases, and the junction held 5 bases outside the gene matches. Concerning this clone itself: Its specificity is not known.

Study-wide results and limits: Associated with cytomegalovirus, according to the listing, were 164 TCR beta chains.

The primer mix had 60 Vbeta and 13 Jbeta primers. The table came from immunoSEQ multiplex PCR; TCRdb's copy has only in-frame clones and leaves some out. The sample has approximately 290,000 clones; under 90% are singletons. The sequenced material came from PBMCs. This chain joins TRBV27 and TRBJ2-7; 9 bases match TRBD1. The TCR comes from a girl aged 2 to 10 in good health and CMV-seronegative. The CDR3 region is CASSRQGDTYEQYF. The CDR3 coding sequence is TGTGCCAGCAGCCGACAGGGGGATACCTACGAGCAGTACTTC.